The rows below give T cell receptor beta chains drawn from one sample of a study of blood T cell repertoires in COVID-19. Repertoires were generated with immunoSEQ multiplex PCR, while TCRdb's copy carries only in-frame clones and drops some. The data contain fewer than 500,000 clones, 80% to 90% of them seen just once; the ten biggest clones take up more than 0.95%. The sample consisted of PBMCs or T cells enriched from blood (not recorded which). Receptors were obtained from a man under 40 who had recovered from COVID-19. Both conserved end residues are part of each CDR3. A D gene is named only where the DNA matches it firmly.

d_call	v_call	cdr3_length	j_call	cdr3_aa	cdr3_nt
NA	TRBV7-6	13	TRBJ2-7	CASSLIDNDEQYF	TGTGCCAGCAGCTTAATCGACAACGACGAGCAGTACTTC
NA	TRBV7-2	16	TRBJ2-1	CASSLAGTPSYNEQFF	TGTGCCAGCAGCTTAGCGGGGACACCCTCCTACAATGAGCAGTTCTTC
NA	TRBV11-2	16	TRBJ2-2	CASSLMLPTGTGELFF	TGTGCCAGCAGCTTAATGTTGCCAACGGGCACCGGGGAGCTGTTTTTT
TRBD2	TRBV9	17	TRBJ2-7	CASSPHPGDSSGSQQYF	TGTGCCAGCAGCCCCCACCCCGGGGATTCTAGCGGAAGCCAGCAGTACTTC
NA	TRBV19	15	TRBJ1-1	CASSIITAMNTEAFF	TGTGCCAGTAGTATAATAACAGCCATGAACACTGAAGCTTTCTTT
NA	TRBV10-3	16	TRBJ2-7	CAISEYQGSTKYEQYF	TGTGCCATCAGTGAGTATCAGGGCTCGACCAAATACGAGCAGTACTTC
TRBD2	TRBV4-2	12	TRBJ2-7	CASSPISGRASF	TGTGCCAGCAGCCCCATTAGCGGGAGGGCTTCTTTC
NA	TRBV12-3/TRBV12-4	13	TRBJ2-3	CASAGQSTDTQYF	TGTGCCAGCGCGGGACAGAGCACAGATACGCAGTATTTT
TRBD1	TRBV10-3	13	TRBJ2-2	CATQGAGTGELFF	TGTGCGACACAGGGGGCAGGGACCGGGGAGCTGTTTTTT
NA	TRBV14	13	TRBJ2-3	CASSPGSVSTQYF	TGTGCCAGCAGCCCCGGTTCCGTATCTACGCAGTATTTT